Sequencing of this T cell receptor beta chain was carried out in a study of breast tumors, draining lymph nodes, adjacent tissues. Study-level findings and limits: The data were judged consistent with most tumor T cells coming from lymph node and expanding in tumor. Luminal-like breast cancer showed significantly higher tumor–nontumor repertoire similarity than basal-like. Tumor T cell lymph node origin was a supported hypothesis, not proven. Compared with lymph nodes, tumors were less diverse; compared with nontumor tissue, more.

Axillary draining lymph nodes of breast cancer patients supplied the node samples. Germline V gene lookup returns CDR1 SEHNR and CDR2 FQNEAQ (reference sequence). The CDR3 length is 16 residues. The V and J ends lost 1 base and 0 bases respectively, with 11 bases between them. TCRdb redid the calling of the multiplex PCR reads with MiXCR, one entry per CDR3 protein. In the table there are approximately 280,000 distinct CDR3 sequences, around 30% of which are singletons. This clonotype was counted ten times or more. As yet, its antigen is unknown. The J gene is TRBJ2-3, the V gene TRBV7-9; D perhaps matches TRBD1 (6 bases). Sequencing was performed on axillary lymph node tissue. The receptor comes from a female donor with breast cancer. Some clones in this sample may be carry-over from other donors' samples. CDR3 DNA sequence: TGTGCCAGCAGCTTAGTTATGGGGGCTAGCACAGATACGCAGTATTTT. Protein product: CASSLVMGASTDTQYF.